This TCR beta chain was sequenced during a study of blood T cell repertoires in COVID-19. In regard to this clone: This same CDR3 is encoded by further DNA sequences in the sample.

In the study's own analysis: Amplifying reference gene primers gave estimates of nucleated cell counts. Repertoires were generated with immunoSEQ multiplex PCR, while TCRdb's copy carries only in-frame clones and drops some. V and J calls and clone size are as listed in that table; D and trimming were resolved from the DNA. Of roughly 50,000 clones in the sample, about three quarters were seen once. V was pared by 0 bases and J by 1 base, with 2 bases of the junction left unmatched. The CDR3 length is 16 residues. Germline assignment: CDR1 SGHRS and CDR2 YFSETQ. This sequence originates from a human donor with active or convalescent COVID-19. The donor label of this sample is uncertain. The rearrangement links TRBV5-1 to TRBJ2-3, with 10 bases that match TRBD2. The sequenced sample consisted of peripheral blood. CDR3 DNA sequence: TGCGCCAGCAGCTTGGGGGGGACTAGCGGCACAGATACGCAGTATTTT. This sequence encodes CASSLGGTSGTDTQYF.